This T cell receptor (beta chain) appears in the sequencing data of a study of cytomegalovirus exposure and HLA in healthy donors. From germline, CDR1 is SGHNT and CDR2 YYREEE (reference sequence). V was pared by 0 bases and J by 5 bases, with 10 bases of the junction left unmatched. CDR3 length: 17 amino acids. The PCR had 60 Vbeta and 13 Jbeta primers. Here immunoSEQ multiplex PCR was the method, and the copy in TCRdb shows in-frame clones only, minus some. The repertoire holds 150,000 to 200,000 clones, with 70% to 90% as singletons. The chain employs TRBV5-4 and TRBJ2-3; TRBD2 aligns across 9 bases. This TCR was sampled from a male donor in good health and CMV-seronegative. Sequences were obtained from PBMCs. CDR3: CASSLGVAGDSLDTQYF. CDR3 DNA sequence: TGTGCCAGCAGCTTGGGGGTAGCGGGAGATTCGTTAGATACGCAGTATTTT.